This paragraph covers one TCR beta chain sequence. This entry belongs to a study of blood T cell repertoires in COVID-19. Study context: The samples span acute and convalescent COVID-19 from the United States, Italy and Spain. Nucleic acid was either cDNA or gDNA, and it came from T cells, B-cell-depleted T cells, or PBMCs.

The CDR3 contains 12 residues. The V and J ends lost 2 bases and 8 bases respectively, with 7 bases between them. Germline CDR1 ENHRY, CDR2 SYGVKD. As handled by the study authors: Reference gene primer amplification in the assay estimated nucleated cell counts. The method was immunoSEQ multiplex PCR; TCRdb's version includes in-frame clones alone and lacks a portion of them. V, J and clone size are taken as reported in that table, and D and trimming were inferred from the DNA itself. Found here are about 280,000 clones, roughly nine tenths of them singletons; the top ten hold 8.5% to 9%. The receptor's source is a man aged 35-49 years with active or convalescent COVID-19. This chain joins TRBV10-3 and TRBJ2-1, with a weak D call TRBD1 (6 bases). The sequencing sample was made of peripheral blood. Written as DNA, the CDR3 is TGTGCCATCAGTGAGAAGGGGGATGAGCAGTTCTTC. Amino acid sequence: CAISEKGDEQFF.